This is a list of T cell receptor beta chains from one sample in a study of Graves' ophthalmopathy and Graves' hyperthyroidism. TCRdb called the multiplex PCR reads again in MiXCR, with one record for every CDR3 protein. This table holds 650,000 to 900,000 distinct CDR3 sequences, 40% found once. What was sequenced was peripheral blood. Receptors were obtained from an adult man with Graves' ophthalmopathy. The CDR3 runs from the conserved cysteine through the conserved F or W. A D gene is named only where the DNA matches it firmly. Clone size is stated in some rows and not others, as once, few, many or a class when expanded.

v_call: TRBV7-9; clone_size: -; j_call: TRBJ2-6; d_call: -; cdr3_aa: CASSLGDGFRGANVLTF; cdr3_nt: TGTGCCAGCAGCTTAGGGGACGGATTCCGTGGGGCCAACGTCCTGACTTTC
v_call: TRBV25-1; clone_size: many; j_call: TRBJ2-2; d_call: -; cdr3_aa: CASVDRRTGELFF; cdr3_nt: TGTGCCAGCGTAGATCGACGGACCGGGGAGCTGTTTTTT
v_call: TRBV19; clone_size: many; j_call: TRBJ1-5; d_call: -; cdr3_aa: CASSPPPQPQHF; cdr3_nt: TGTGCCAGTAGTCCTCCCCCTCAGCCCCAGCATTTT
v_call: TRBV5-8; clone_size: many; j_call: TRBJ1-2; d_call: -; cdr3_aa: CASSLNPNYGYTF; cdr3_nt: TGTGCCAGCAGCTTGAACCCTAACTATGGCTACACCTTC
v_call: TRBV29-1; clone_size: many; j_call: TRBJ2-7; d_call: TRBD1; cdr3_aa: CSVGQTTGGREQYF; cdr3_nt: TGCAGCGTTGGACAGACGACAGGGGGCCGAGAGCAGTACTTC
v_call: TRBV7-8; clone_size: few; j_call: TRBJ2-7; d_call: TRBD2; cdr3_aa: CASSLAGLAGSYEQYF; cdr3_nt: TGTGCCAGCAGCTTAGCGGGACTAGCGGGATCCTACGAGCAGTACTTC
v_call: TRBV2; clone_size: many; j_call: TRBJ1-5; d_call: TRBD1; cdr3_aa: CASRGQNQPQHF; cdr3_nt: TGTGCCAGCAGGGGACAGAATCAGCCCCAGCATTTT
v_call: TRBV10-3; clone_size: -; j_call: TRBJ1-6; d_call: TRBD1; cdr3_aa: CAISGDREYSPLHF; cdr3_nt: TGTGCCATCAGTGGGGACAGGGAGTATTCACCCCTCCACTTT
v_call: TRBV5-1; clone_size: -; j_call: TRBJ2-7; d_call: TRBD1; cdr3_aa: CASRPGQDYEQYF; cdr3_nt: TGCGCCAGCAGGCCGGGACAGGACTACGAGCAGTACTTC
v_call: TRBV7-6; clone_size: many; j_call: TRBJ2-7; d_call: TRBD2; cdr3_aa: CASSPGLDFEQYF; cdr3_nt: TGTGCCAGCAGCCCAGGACTAGACTTCGAGCAGTACTTC
v_call: TRBV7-9; clone_size: few; j_call: TRBJ2-7; d_call: -; cdr3_aa: CASSLGSLSYEQYF; cdr3_nt: TGTGCCAGCAGCTTAGGATCCTTATCCTACGAGCAGTACTTC
v_call: TRBV10-3; clone_size: -; j_call: TRBJ1-2; d_call: -; cdr3_aa: CAGADNRTIGYTF; cdr3_nt: TGTGCCGGAGCGGACAATCGGACTATCGGCTACACCTTC
v_call: TRBV5-1; clone_size: -; j_call: TRBJ2-7; d_call: TRBD1; cdr3_aa: CASSSDTTGGEQYF; cdr3_nt: TGCGCCAGCAGCTCGGACACTACAGGGGGCGAGCAGTACTTC
v_call: TRBV15; clone_size: -; j_call: TRBJ1-4; d_call: -; cdr3_aa: CASKKTIATNEKLFF; cdr3_nt: TGTGCCAGCAAAAAAACGATCGCAACTAATGAAAAACTGTTTTTT
v_call: TRBV20-1; clone_size: -; j_call: TRBJ2-5; d_call: TRBD2; cdr3_aa: CSARPTSGRAGETQYF; cdr3_nt: TGCAGTGCTAGACCGACTAGCGGGAGGGCCGGGGAGACCCAGTACTTC